Below, one TCR beta chain is given with its context. Its antigen is not known. With the Oncomine TCR Beta short-read assay, DNA from cultured CD4+ T cells was sequenced. Investigators isolated genomic DNA from cultured CD4+ T cells. Each CDR3 protein gets one entry after TCRdb re-called the PCR reads with MiXCR. The sample consists of some 15,000 distinct CDR3 sequences, roughly 57% of them appearing once. The sample comes from a study of vaccination and CD4 T cells after COVID-19. Germline CDR1 is DFQATT and CDR2 is SNEGSKA (reference sequence). This CDR3 has 12 amino acids. V was trimmed by 7 bases and J by 4 bases, leaving 13 bases between them. Time point of the sample: late sampling 161 to 241 days after vaccination in three convalescent patients. Specified treatment: roughly 10-day PBMC culture with coronavirus spike peptide pools or control peptides (ViraFEST assay). Antigen-specific T cell expansion with peptide pools preceded TCR sequencing in the ViraFEST approach.

This receptor was identified in a human donor who had recovered from COVID-19. The source was CD4+ T cells from blood, cultured in vitro, collected about 7 months after SARS-CoV-2 vaccination. The chain recombines TRBV20-1 with TRBJ1-2; weak D call: TRBD1 (6 bases). The CDR3 loop reads CSVPRGRYGYTF. CDR3 coding DNA: TGCAGTGTCCCCAGGGGCCGCTATGGCTACACCTTC.